These 6 T cell receptor beta chains were all obtained from the same sample, sequenced in a study of CD8+ T cells in alopecia areata. cDNA prepared by RNA extraction and subsequent reverse transcription served as the template for sequencing. Using immunoSEQ multiplex PCR, the repertoire was profiled, and TCRdb retains in-frame clones only, with some absent. The sample carries 150,000 or so clones, 86% recorded once. Treatment specified: oral pan-JAK inhibitor, 5-10 mg twice daily. Here the sequenced sample was CD8+ T cells sorted from blood, taken at week 4, from a patient treated with tofacitinib. All receptors come from a human donor with alopecia areata.

The chain uses TRBV6-5 and TRBJ2-1, with D hard to call. Trimming pared 2 bases from V and 1 base from J, leaving 3 bases between. This CDR3 contains 13 residues. The germline V gene has CDR1 MNHEY and CDR2 SVGAGI. The CDR3: CASSYTSYNEQFF. The DNA for the CDR3 is TGTGCCAGCAGTTACACGTCCTACAATGAGCAGTTCTTC.

The V and J genes are TRBV5-4 and TRBJ1-2, with unresolved D. The V end lost 4 bases, the J end lost 2 bases, and 12 bases lay between the germline ends. The CDR3 extends over 14 amino acids. Per germline, CDR1 SGHNT and CDR2 YYREEE (reference sequence). CDR3 sequence (DNA): TGTGCCAGCAGCCCCCAAGAAACCAACTATGGCTACACCTTC. Translation gives CASSPQETNYGYTF. Filled out from reference TRBV5-4 and TRBJ1-2, the complete variable domain reads ETGVTQSPTHLIKTRGQQVTLRCSSQSGHNTVSWYQQALGQGPQFIFQYYREEENGRGNFPPRFSGLQFPNYSSELNVNALELDDSALYLCASSPQETNYGYTFGSGTRLTVV.

The DNA of the CDR3 is TGTGCCAGCAGCATGGTTTCAGGATTGACGGGCACTGAAGCTTTCTTT. It is translated as CASSMVSGLTGTEAFF. This chain joins TRBV27 and TRBJ1-1; D unresolved. The germline V gene encodes CDR1 MNHEY and CDR2 SMNVEV (reference sequence). This CDR3 region has 16 residues. The ends were cut back, 6 bases at V and 4 bases at J, with 21 bases in the middle.

The V and J genes are TRBV7-9 and TRBJ2-3, with TRBD1 matching over 9 bases. The CDR3 has 16 amino acids. Germline CDR1 SEHNR, CDR2 FQNEAQ (reference sequence). V lost 2 bases, J lost 4 bases, and 7 bases stayed unmatched. CDR3 protein: CASSLLTGGGADTQYF. The CDR3 nucleotides are TGTGCCAGCAGCTTATTGACAGGGGGTGGTGCAGATACGCAGTATTTT.

J is TRBJ2-3 and V is TRBV7-9, with D unresolved. This CDR3 has 16 amino acids. Deletions cut 2 bases from V and 1 base from J, with 13 bases between. Germline V lookup: CDR1 SEHNR, CDR2 FQNEAQ (reference sequence). The CDR3 sequence: CASSLPPTGGTDTQYF. Here the CDR3 DNA reads TGTGCCAGCAGCTTACCCCCCACGGGCGGCACAGATACGCAGTATTTT.

This rearrangement joins TRBV27 to TRBJ2-5; the match to TRBD1 covers 9 bases. The CDR3 runs 15 residues. Germline V gene sequence: CDR1 MNHEY, CDR2 SMNVEV (reference sequence). The V and J ends lost 4 bases and 1 base, in that order; junction bases with no gene match: 4. CDR3 sequence: CASSSWTGVQETQYF. Here the CDR3 DNA reads TGTGCCAGCAGTTCCTGGACAGGGGTCCAAGAGACCCAGTACTTC.